One T cell receptor beta chain is described in this entry. The antigen remains undetermined. The sample belongs to a study of Ad26.COV2.S vaccination and SARS-CoV-2 variants. Study-wide results and limits: Breadth measured for non-spike TCRs was similar across vaccine and placebo recipients.

Assay: immunoSEQ multiplex PCR; the TCRdb copy retains only in-frame clones and omits some. In the table there are over 110,000 clones, 86% of which are singletons. Germline CDR1 MNHNS, CDR2 SASEGT. CDR3 length: 15 amino acids. V shed 2 bases, J shed 5 bases, and the junction held 6 bases outside the gene matches. This TCR derives from a human donor who had recovered from COVID-19. This chain connects TRBV6-1 to TRBJ2-1, with TRBD2 matching 7 bases. Sequences were derived from peripheral blood, sampled after recovery from COVID-19. CDR3 in amino acids: CASSEYGGSNNEQFF. The DNA for the CDR3 is TGTGCCAGCAGTGAATACGGGGGGTCTAACAATGAGCAGTTCTTC.